The clone carrying this T cell receptor beta chain was found a few times. Its specificity is unknown. This entry belongs to a study of cytomegalovirus exposure and HLA in healthy donors. Across the study: The same platform was used for the roughly 120 validation repertoires as for the 600 to 700 first-cohort repertoires, as reported in a later analysis.

Profiling relied on immunoSEQ multiplex PCR, and the TCRdb table lists in-frame clones only, not all of them. Of about 240,000 clones detected, more than 75% appear once; the ten largest clones hold around 1.2%. Whole-study findings and limits: It was reported that the classifier diagnosed cytomegalovirus status with high specificity and sensitivity in both the original and validation cohorts.

The ends lost 6 bases at V and 5 bases at J; junction bases unmatched: 3. The CDR3 is 12 residues long. Germline V gives CDR1 LGHNA, CDR2 YNFKEQ. V usage is TRBV4-2 and J usage is TRBJ1-2, with 7 bases that match TRBD1. This receptor was identified in a woman in her 30s in good health and CMV-seropositive. The sample comprised PBMCs. CDR3 in DNA: TGTGCCAGCAGGACAGGGAGTTATGGCTACACCTTC. Encoded protein: CASRTGSYGYTF.